This passage covers 29 T cell receptor beta chains from one sample sequenced in a study of cytomegalovirus exposure and HLA in healthy donors. It was with 60 Vbeta and 13 Jbeta primers that the PCR ran. The assay was immunoSEQ multiplex PCR, and TCRdb's table has in-frame clones only and misses some. The repertoire consists of about 80,000 clones, with more than 50% occurring once and the leading ten covering more than 3.5%. The specimen was PBMCs. Receptor source: a male donor in good health and CMV-seropositive.

The V gene is TRBV27, the J gene TRBJ2-7; 7 bases agree with TRBD1. Trimming cost V 1 base and J 5 bases; bases outside gene matches: 5. Looked up from germline, CDR1 is MNHEY and CDR2 is SMNVEV (reference sequence). The CDR3 consists of 14 residues. CDR3 protein: CASSLWAGGNEQYF. CDR3 nucleotide sequence: TGTGCCAGCAGTTTATGGGCAGGGGGTAACGAGCAGTACTTC.

Only a few counts were recorded for this clone. The chain joins TRBV4-1 to TRBJ2-3; the match to TRBD2 covers 12 bases. From germline, CDR1 is MGHRA and CDR2 YSYEKL. The CDR3 runs to 17 residues. Trimming took 4 bases from V and 4 from J; bases not matched to a gene: 9. CDR3 DNA sequence: TGCGCCAGCAGCCGGACTAGCGGGAAGGGGGGCCCAGATACGCAGTATTTT. It translates to CASSRTSGKGGPDTQYF.

This clone was seen only once. The chain joins TRBV19 to TRBJ1-5, with a tentative D call TRBD1 (5 bases). This CDR3 spans 15 amino acids. Trimming stripped 5 bases from V and 5 bases from J, with 16 bases between. Germline V gene sequence: CDR1 LNHDA, CDR2 SQIVND (reference sequence). The CDR3 bases are TGTGCCAGTAGTCCCCGGGGGGGTCGTGATCAGCCCCAGCATTTT. Translating gives CASSPRGGRDQPQHF.

The chain uses TRBV7-9 and TRBJ1-3, with D perhaps matching TRBD1 (6 bases). Trimming stripped 3 bases from V and 4 bases from J, with 13 bases between. The germline V gene has CDR1 SEHNR and CDR2 FQNEAQ (reference sequence). This CDR3 contains 15 residues. CDR3 coding DNA: TGTGCCAGCAGCTTCGGGCCTGGACAGGGAAACACCATATATTTT. Its translation: CASSFGPGQGNTIYF.

The chain couples TRBV2 to TRBJ2-3; the D gene is possibly TRBD1 (5 bases). V lost 6 bases, J lost 0 bases, and 7 bases lay in between. The CDR3 has 13 residues. Germline values: CDR1 SNHLY, CDR2 FYNNEI. CDR3 protein: CASRYRSTDTQYF. CDR3 sequence (DNA): TGTGCCAGCAGATACAGGAGCACAGATACGCAGTATTTT.

The rearrangement uses TRBV6-5 and TRBJ2-7, with 9 bases aligning to TRBD1. The CDR3 sequence is 16 residues long. V dropped 0 bases and J dropped 5; count of bases not matched to a gene: 8. Germline lookup yields CDR1 MNHEY and CDR2 SVGAGI. The CDR3 sequence is CASSYSSGQGYNEQYF. DNA for the CDR3: TGTGCCAGCAGTTACTCGTCGGGACAGGGATACAACGAGCAGTACTTC.

The chain has TRBV27 and TRBJ2-2; D unclear. The CDR3 spans 15 residues. The germline V and J ends were trimmed by 3 bases and 0 bases, with 8 bases remaining between them. In germline, CDR1 is MNHEY, CDR2 SMNVEV (reference sequence). The CDR3, as DNA: TGTGCCAGCAGTTTTGGCAGCGCGAACACCGGGGAGCTGTTTTTT. Residues: CASSFGSANTGELFF.

V gene TRBV7-8 combines with J gene TRBJ1-4; D gene unclear. Germline-derived CDR1 and CDR2 are SGHVS and FQNEAQ. The CDR3 has 14 amino acids. V lost 5 bases to trimming and J lost 7 bases, with 14 bases between them. The CDR3 region is CASSTLAKGEKLFF. The CDR3 DNA reads as TGTGCCAGCAGCACCCTAGCTAAGGGTGAAAAACTGTTTTTT.

This chain joins TRBV7-2 and TRBJ1-2, with D unresolved. This CDR3 comprises 15 residues. Trimming pared 4 bases from V and 3 bases from J, leaving 15 bases between. Germline V gene sequence: CDR1 SGHTA, CDR2 FQGNSA. The CDR3: CASSSRTGSYYGYTF. The CDR3 region has the DNA TGTGCCAGCAGCTCCAGGACGGGGAGCTACTATGGCTACACCTTC.

In the case of this clone: Other nucleotide sequences from this sample produce the same CDR3. The CDR3 region has the DNA TGTGCCAGCAGTTCTTACAGGGGAGGCACTGAAGCTTTCTTT. This encodes CASSSYRGGTEAFF. The chain carries TRBV28 and TRBJ1-1; TRBD1 matches at 7 bases. This CDR3 is 14 amino acids long. Germline CDR1 MDHEN, CDR2 SYDVKM. The ends lost 4 bases at V and 4 bases at J; junction bases unmatched: 6.

This chain links TRBV10-3 with TRBJ2-3; no firm D call. Per germline, CDR1 ENHRY and CDR2 SYGVKD. This CDR3 has 13 residues. V was pared by 5 bases and J by 4 bases, with 10 bases between. The CDR3 DNA follows: TGTGCCATCAGTTCCGAAGTAGCAGATACGCAGTATTTT. Its protein product is CAISSEVADTQYF.

This clone was seen only a few times. This chain uses TRBV6-5 with TRBJ1-3; D gene ambiguous. CDR3 size: 15 residues. CDR1 is MNHEY, CDR2 SVGAGI, per germline. The ends were cut back, 0 bases at V and 4 bases at J, with 10 bases in the middle. CDR3 DNA: TGTGCCAGCAGTTACTCGGAGGCTGGGGGAAACACCATATATTTT. Protein: CASSYSEAGGNTIYF.

The chain links TRBV4-1 to TRBJ1-2; D remains ambiguous. Germline values: CDR1 MGHRA, CDR2 YSYEKL. The CDR3 is made up of 15 amino acids. V lost 0 bases and J lost 2, with 10 bases in between. CDR3 residues: CASSQDPGENYGYTF. The CDR3 DNA reads TGCGCCAGCAGCCAAGATCCCGGTGAAAACTATGGCTACACCTTC.

This clone is deemed medium-sized. The chain combines TRBV6-6 with TRBJ1-3; D is undetermined. Trimming removed 7 bases from V and 0 bases from J, with 7 bases in between. CDR1 and CDR2 from the germline V gene are MNHNY and SVGAGI (reference sequence). This CDR3 has 13 residues. CDR3 nucleotide sequence: TGTGCCAGCATCTTCTCCTCTGGAAACACCATATATTTT. It specifies CASIFSSGNTIYF.

The V gene is TRBV6-1, the J gene TRBJ2-3, with D possibly matching TRBD1 (6 bases). CDR3 size: 15 residues. In germline, CDR1 is MNHNS, CDR2 SASEGT. V was pared by 0 bases and J by 2 bases, with 9 bases between. The CDR3 DNA follows: TGTGCCAGCAGTGAAGCGTGGGACAACACAGATACGCAGTATTTT. This encodes CASSEAWDNTDTQYF.

The gene calls are TRBV11-3 and TRBJ1-1, with D tentatively TRBD1 (6 bases). CDR1 and CDR2 from the germline V gene are SGHNT and YENEEA. V was pared by 1 base and J by 4 bases, with 25 bases between. This CDR3 spans 19 amino acids. The CDR3, as DNA: TGTGCCAGCAGCTTAGTTCGTCGGGTCCCCAGGGAGGGGGTCACTGAAGCTTTCTTT. Translation: CASSLVRRVPREGVTEAFF.

J is TRBJ2-1 and V is TRBV6-1; the match to TRBD2 covers 7 bases. CDR1 and CDR2 (germline): MNHNS, SASEGT. The ends lost 3 bases at V and 8 bases at J; junction bases unmatched: 10. The CDR3 loop spans 15 amino acids. This CDR3 is CASSDEGLGRDEQFF. As DNA, the CDR3 is TGTGCCAGCAGTGATGAGGGGTTGGGGAGGGATGAGCAGTTCTTC.

J is TRBJ2-7 and V is TRBV5-4; tentatively, D is TRBD2 (6 bases). This CDR3 region has 12 residues. V gave up 4 bases and J gave up 7 bases, with 12 bases separating them. CDR1 is SGHNT, CDR2 YYREEE, per germline (reference sequence). The DNA for the CDR3 is TGTGCCAGCAGCCCCGCAGGGAGGGAGCAGTACTTC. This encodes CASSPAGREQYF.

V gene TRBV2 combines with J gene TRBJ2-7, with D possibly being TRBD2 (6 bases). Per the germline V gene, CDR1 is SNHLY and CDR2 is FYNNEI. V shed 5 bases and J shed 1 base, with 9 bases lying between them. The CDR3 has 13 amino acids. Here the CDR3 reads CASSWDWSYEQYF. The CDR3 bases are TGTGCCAGCAGTTGGGACTGGTCCTACGAGCAGTACTTC. Filled out from reference TRBV2 and TRBJ2-7, the complete variable domain reads EPEVTQTPSHQVTQMGQEVILRCVPISNHLYFYWYRQILGQKVEFLVSFYNNEISEKSEIFDDQFSVERPDGSNFTLKIRSTKLEDSAMYFCASSWDWSYEQYFGPGTRLTVT.

This chain joins TRBV7-9 and TRBJ2-2, with no clear D. The CDR3 spans 15 residues. CDR1 SEHNR and CDR2 FQNEAQ come from the germline V gene (reference sequence). Trimming took off 3 bases at V and 1 base at J, with 9 bases between the two ends. In DNA form, the CDR3 reads TGTGCCAGCAGCTTCCCCTCACAGAACACCGGGGAGCTGTTTTTT. Its translation: CASSFPSQNTGELFF.

The chain's CDR3 is CASSFGTGNGYTF. The CDR3 DNA reads TGTGCCAGCAGTTTCGGGACAGGGAATGGCTACACCTTC. The chain combines TRBV27 with TRBJ1-2; 9 positions agree with TRBD1. V trimming: 3 bases; J trimming: 6 bases; junction bases outside the gene matches: 2. Germline loops: CDR1 MNHEY, CDR2 SMNVEV (reference sequence). The CDR3 length is 13 residues.

This clone has a handful of counts. The rearrangement uses TRBV19 and TRBJ1-2; 7 bases fit TRBD1. Losses at the gene ends were 5 bases for V and 8 bases for J; bases not matched to a gene: 11. Germline-derived CDR1 and CDR2 are LNHDA and SQIVND (reference sequence). The CDR3 contains 14 residues. In DNA, the CDR3 is TGTGCCAGTAGTCAACCGAGGACAGGCAGGGGCTACACCTTC. It codes for CASSQPRTGRGYTF.

The V and J genes are TRBV25-1 and TRBJ2-7; TRBD2 might be the D (5 bases). The V and J ends lost 8 bases and 5 bases respectively, with 19 bases between them. The germline V gene encodes CDR1 MGHDK and CDR2 SYGVNS. The CDR3 has 14 residues. This chain's CDR3 is CASVSTRVPNEQYF. CDR3 coding DNA: TGTGCCAGCGTGTCAACTAGGGTCCCCAACGAGCAGTACTTC.

The CDR3 protein is CAISRQGPFAEAFF. In DNA, the CDR3 is TGTGCCATCAGCCGACAGGGGCCCTTTGCTGAAGCTTTCTTT. The chain links TRBV10-3 to TRBJ1-1; TRBD1 matches 8 bases. Germline CDR1 reads ENHRY; CDR2 reads SYGVKD. The junction had 9 bases not matched to a gene; V was cut back by 6 bases and J by 6 bases. This CDR3 region has 14 residues.

The gene calls are TRBV6-6 and TRBJ2-7, with TRBD2 identical over 11 bases. V shed 5 bases and J 7 bases; nucleotides not matched to a gene: 4. The CDR3 covers 13 residues. Germline V gives CDR1 MNHNY, CDR2 SVGAGI (reference sequence). CDR3 protein: CASSGGLAEEQYF. CDR3 DNA: TGTGCCAGCAGTGGGGGACTAGCGGAGGAGCAGTACTTC.

This clone was found a few times. J is TRBJ1-1 and V is TRBV23-1; 7 bases line up with TRBD1. TRBV23-1 is recorded as an ORF, its role being uncertain. The CDR3 length is 17 residues. Trimming removed 2 bases from V and 1 base from J; junction bases left unmatched: 10. The DNA of the CDR3 is TGCGCCAGCAGTCAACTTCAGACAGGGCCCCCGAACACTGAAGCTTTCTTT. Translation gives CASSQLQTGPPNTEAFF.

A few counts support this clone. The chain carries TRBV6-6 and TRBJ1-2; TRBD1 might be the D (6 bases). Trimming took 8 bases from V and 3 from J, leaving 19 bases between them. This CDR3 is 15 amino acids long. CDR1 is MNHNY, CDR2 SVGAGI, per germline (reference sequence). This CDR3 is CASRADSGDYYGYTF. The CDR3 nucleotides read TGTGCCAGCCGGGCCGACTCAGGGGATTACTATGGCTACACCTTC.

About this clone itself: A much bigger clone sits one base away, suggesting this may be a read error. V gene TRBV7-6 combines with J gene TRBJ2-3; 7 nucleotides align to TRBD2. Trimming took 1 base from V and 4 from J; bases not matched to a gene: 2. Germline lookup yields CDR1 SGHVS and CDR2 FNYEAQ. This CDR3 is 14 amino acids long. The CDR3 reads CASSLGGGPDTQYF. The CDR3 nucleotides read TGTGCCAGCAGCTTAGGGGGAGGGCCAGATACGCAGTATTTT.

This rearrangement joins TRBV15 to TRBJ1-3; a possible D gene is TRBD1 (5 bases). CDR1 and CDR2 from the germline V gene are LNHNV and YYDKDF (reference sequence). The CDR3 has 17 residues. Between the trimmed V and J ends, which lost 1 base and 0 bases, there was a span of 13 bases. The CDR3 DNA reads TGTGCCACCAGCAGAGTCTGGACATACCACTCTGGAAACACCATATATTTT. This translates into CATSRVWTYHSGNTIYF.